One sample yielded the 30 T cell receptor beta chains listed below, sequenced in a study of Graves' ophthalmopathy and Graves' hyperthyroidism. Amplification of the TCR beta CDR3 regions used RNA transcripts (as template). RT-PCR in the first round used HTBI primers; a second-round multiplex PCR followed. TCRdb processed the multiplex PCR reads anew with MiXCR; each CDR3 protein has one entry. The profile shows a few hundred thousand distinct CDR3 sequences, roughly 15% of them singletons. The specimen was peripheral blood. The receptor set was obtained from an adult man with Graves' ophthalmopathy.

This clonotype occurred many times. The gene calls are TRBV2 and TRBJ2-5; D is perhaps TRBD1 (6 bases). CDR3 length: 14 residues. Trimming stripped 5 bases from V and 5 bases from J, with 15 bases between. Germline CDR1 and CDR2: SNHLY and FYNNEI. The CDR3 sequence: CASSSDRISETQYF. The CDR3 DNA reads as TGTGCCAGCAGTTCAGACAGGATCTCTGAGACCCAGTACTTC.

The chain employs TRBV10-2 and TRBJ1-1, with no clear D. The germline V gene has CDR1 WSHSY and CDR2 SAAADI. This CDR3 has 14 amino acids. The V end was cut by 3 bases, the J end by 0 bases, with 8 bases between. The CDR3 DNA reads TGCGCCAGCAGTGATGGGAATATGAACACTGAAGCTTTCTTT. Its protein product is CASSDGNMNTEAFF.

V is TRBV28 and J is TRBJ2-7; D unresolved. Germline values: CDR1 MDHEN, CDR2 SYDVKM. The CDR3 extends over 17 amino acids. V shed 5 bases and J shed 0 bases, with 20 bases lying between them. Written as DNA, the CDR3 is TGTGCCAGCAGTAATACCCTCTGGGTTGCTGGCTCCTACGAGCAGTACTTC. This encodes CASSNTLWVAGSYEQYF.

This clonotype was detected ten times or more. This chain connects TRBV20-1 to TRBJ2-7; D is possibly TRBD1 (6 bases). Germline loops: CDR1 DFQATT, CDR2 SNEGSKA (reference sequence). CDR3 size: 13 residues. CDR3 coding DNA: TGCAGCCCGACCCCCCCAGACAGGAACGAGCAGTACTTC. It encodes CSPTPPDRNEQYF.

The table lists this clonotype with a few counts. The chain employs TRBV6-1 and TRBJ1-1, with 7 bases lining up with TRBD1. CDR1 and CDR2 (germline): MNHNS, SASEGT. V shed 3 bases and J 0 bases; nucleotides not matched to a gene: 7. The CDR3 covers 16 residues. The CDR3 spells CASSELAGGMNTEAFF. CDR3 coding DNA: TGTGCCAGCAGTGAGTTGGCAGGGGGTATGAACACTGAAGCTTTCTTT.

The table lists this clonotype with many counts. The chain is built from TRBV6-5 and TRBJ2-7, with D possibly being TRBD2 (6 bases). Germline-derived CDR1 and CDR2 are MNHEY and SVGAGI. CDR3 length: 16 amino acids. V lost 4 bases to trimming and J lost 2 bases, with 18 bases between them. The CDR3 region has the DNA TGTGCCAGCAGTTGGGTCCGGCTAGCGATCCCCTACGAGCAGTACTTC. It is translated as CASSWVRLAIPYEQYF.

This clonotype was seen ten or more times. This chain joins TRBV19 and TRBJ1-1, with a weak D call TRBD1 (5 bases). Trimming removed 1 base from V and 0 bases from J, with 9 bases in between. In germline, CDR1 is LNHDA, CDR2 SQIVND (reference sequence). The CDR3 length is 15 residues. The CDR3 sequence is CASSIAGRLNTEAFF. CDR3 sequence (DNA): TGTGCCAGTAGTATAGCGGGACGGTTGAACACTGAAGCTTTCTTT.

This clonotype was seen many times. In nucleotides, the CDR3 is TGTGCCAGCAGTGAGCCGAACGACTCGACAAGCTATGGCTACACCTTC. Protein product: CASSEPNDSTSYGYTF. This chain connects TRBV6-1 to TRBJ1-2; D gene uncertain. Germline V gene lookup returns CDR1 MNHNS and CDR2 SASEGT. V lost 3 bases and J 4 bases, leaving 18 bases between the germline ends. This CDR3 contains 16 residues.

This clonotype has a count of ten or more. The CDR3 protein is CASSRLAGDVADTQYF. The DNA of the CDR3 is TGTGCCAGCAGTCGCCTAGCGGGAGATGTAGCAGATACGCAGTATTTT. This rearrangement joins TRBV11-1 to TRBJ2-3; the match to TRBD2 covers 10 bases. Germline CDR1 is SGHAT and CDR2 is FQDESV (reference sequence). The CDR3 totals 16 residues. With V trimmed by 6 bases and J by 4 bases, 10 bases remained unmatched.

Here the CDR3 DNA reads TGTGCCAGCAGTGCGGACGGGTCCTACGAGCAGTACTTC. It specifies CASSADGSYEQYF. V usage is TRBV6-1 and J usage is TRBJ2-7; D gene uncertain. The germline gives CDR1 MNHNS, CDR2 SASEGT. The CDR3 spans 13 residues. Trimming cost V 4 bases and J 1 base, with 8 bases left between them.

This clonotype was seen many times. The rearrangement links TRBV9 to TRBJ1-2; D not certain. The CDR3 spans 14 residues. CDR1 and CDR2 from the germline V gene are SGDLS and YYNGEE. V lost 6 bases and J lost 3, with 15 bases in between. CDR3 sequence (DNA): TGTGCCAGCACCGTCACGGGGATTGACTATGGCTACACCTTC. Its translation is CASTVTGIDYGYTF.

This clonotype has ten or more counts. V and J are TRBV11-1 and TRBJ1-2, with 7 bases identical to TRBD1. This CDR3 is 16 amino acids long. V trimming: 5 bases; J trimming: 6 bases; junction bases outside the gene matches: 15. The germline V gene encodes CDR1 SGHAT and CDR2 FQDESV (reference sequence). The chain's CDR3 is CASSTVYARGADGYTF. For the CDR3, the DNA is TGTGCCAGCAGCACCGTTTACGCCAGGGGGGCAGATGGCTACACCTTC.

This clonotype has ten or more counts. This chain joins TRBV2 and TRBJ1-5; 10 bases fit TRBD1. The CDR3 covers 15 residues. Germline V gene sequence: CDR1 SNHLY, CDR2 FYNNEI. Losses at the gene ends were 6 bases for V and 3 bases for J; bases not matched to a gene: 5. CDR3 amino acids: CASRRDRGINQPQHF. As DNA, the CDR3 is TGTGCCAGCAGGAGGGACAGGGGTATCAATCAGCCCCAGCATTTT.

The rearrangement joins TRBV11-2 to TRBJ2-7; D is possibly TRBD2 (7 bases). The CDR3 covers 16 residues. V was shortened by 6 bases and J by 3 bases, with 21 bases between the two germline ends. Per the germline V gene, CDR1 is SGHAT and CDR2 is FQNNGV. CDR3 sequence reads: CASREDESGTIYEQYF. CDR3 DNA: TGTGCCAGCAGGGAGGATGAGAGCGGGACAATCTACGAGCAGTACTTC. The variable domain in full, with the rest retrieved from reference TRBV11-2 and TRBJ2-7, is EAGVAQSPRYKIIEKRQSVAFWCNPISGHATLYWYQQILGQGPKLLIQFQNNGVVDDSQLPKDRFSAERLKGVDSTLKIQPAKLEDSAVYLCASREDESGTIYEQYFGPGTRLTVT.

This clonotype has a count of ten or more. The rearrangement uses TRBV20-1 and TRBJ2-3; 8 nucleotides match TRBD2. Germline CDR1 and CDR2: DFQATT and SNEGSKA (reference sequence). The CDR3 is 16 residues long. The trim removed 0 bases at V and 1 base at J, leaving 6 bases unmatched. The CDR3 is CSARDSKAGGTDTQYF. DNA of the CDR3: TGCAGTGCTAGAGATTCGAAAGCGGGGGGCACAGATACGCAGTATTTT.

This clonotype was observed many times. CDR3 in amino acids: CASSVDPGSTGELFF. The CDR3 DNA reads TGTGCCAGCAGCGTAGATCCAGGTAGCACCGGGGAGCTGTTTTTT. The V and J genes are TRBV9 and TRBJ2-2, with D uncertain. This CDR3 spans 15 amino acids. V lost 0 bases and J 4 bases, leaving 10 bases between the germline ends. Germline-derived CDR1 and CDR2 are SGDLS and YYNGEE.

This clonotype was counted many times. V gene TRBV12-3 or TRBV12-4 combines with J gene TRBJ1-2, with TRBD1 matching 9 bases. The ends lost 5 bases at V and 4 bases at J; junction bases unmatched: 8. This CDR3 is 15 amino acids long. CDR3 bases: TGTGCCAGCAGTCCGGAGGGACAGGGAGGCTATGGCTACACCTTC. Translation: CASSPEGQGGYGYTF.

This clonotype was observed at least ten times. The chain combines TRBV25-1 with TRBJ1-2; 10 bases are a match to TRBD1. Germline lookup yields CDR1 MGHDK and CDR2 SYGVNS. CDR3 size: 16 residues. With 6 bases clipped from V and 4 bases from J, the junction kept 11 bases outside the gene matches. CDR3 sequence (DNA): TGTGCCAGCAGCCCCACGGCTGGACAGGGGGTCTATGGCTACACCTTC. Translation gives CASSPTAGQGVYGYTF.

The table lists this clonotype with many counts. The J gene is TRBJ1-5, the V gene TRBV20-1; D perhaps matches TRBD1 (5 bases). This CDR3 contains 16 residues. Per the germline V gene, CDR1 is DFQATT and CDR2 is SNEGSKA (reference sequence). The V gene lost 1 base and the J gene lost 2 bases, with 15 bases spanning the gap. This CDR3 is CSARVSVRGGNQPQHF. The CDR3 DNA follows: TGCAGTGCTAGAGTCTCGGTCCGAGGGGGCAATCAGCCCCAGCATTTT.

This clonotype was seen at least ten times. The chain combines TRBV28 with TRBJ1-1; TRBD1 agrees at 10 bases. The germline V gene has CDR1 MDHEN and CDR2 SYDVKM. This CDR3 is built from 14 residues. V shed 2 bases and J 5 bases; nucleotides not matched to a gene: 2. The CDR3 region is CASSLGTGETEAFF. CDR3 DNA: TGTGCCAGCAGTTTAGGGACAGGGGAGACTGAAGCTTTCTTT.

This clonotype is medium-sized in the sample. The chain recombines TRBV6-5 with TRBJ1-2; D may be TRBD1 (6 bases). Trimming removed 2 bases from V and 8 bases from J, with 15 bases in between. There are 14 residues in the CDR3. Germline CDR1 is MNHEY and CDR2 is SVGAGI. CDR3 sequence: CASSYGGREGGYTF. CDR3 DNA sequence: TGTGCCAGCAGTTACGGGGGCAGGGAGGGCGGCTACACCTTC.

This clonotype was counted ten times or more. This chain joins TRBV27 and TRBJ1-1, with D possibly being TRBD1 (6 bases). The CDR3 is 14 amino acids. The V gene's germline CDR1 is MNHEY and CDR2 SMNVEV (reference sequence). The germline V and J ends were trimmed by 8 bases and 3 bases, with 16 bases remaining between them. In DNA form, the CDR3 reads TGTGCCAGCGGGGGCCAGGGGTGGGACACTGAAGCTTTCTTT. This codes for CASGGQGWDTEAFF.

On this clonotype itself: At one boundary the junction diverges from the germline segment, which might be a read error. The rearrangement uses TRBV27 and TRBJ2-5, with 9 bases lining up with TRBD2. This CDR3 has 15 residues. Germline V gene data show CDR1 as MNHEY and CDR2 as SMNVEV (reference sequence). The CDR3 DNA is TGTGCCAGCAGTTGGCTAGCGGGGAACCAAGAGACACAGTACTTC. It is translated as CASSWLAGNQETQYF.

This clonotype occurred many times. J is TRBJ2-5 and V is TRBV6-2 or TRBV6-3; TRBD1 matches at 7 bases. With V trimmed by 0 bases and J by 6 bases, 4 bases remained unmatched. The CDR3 sequence is 14 residues long. Looked up from germline, CDR1 is MNHEY and CDR2 is SVGEGT. The CDR3 nucleotides read TGTGCCAGCAGTTACTCGAGCAGGGGGAAGACCCAGTACTTC. Protein: CASSYSSRGKTQYF.

This clonotype has a count of ten or more. The genes are TRBV12-3 or TRBV12-4 and TRBJ1-5; TRBD1 might be the D (6 bases). V gave up 4 bases and J gave up 0 bases, with 7 bases separating them. This CDR3 spans 14 amino acids. The CDR3 loop is CASSYRDSNQPQHF. For the CDR3, the DNA is TGTGCCAGCAGTTACAGGGATAGCAATCAGCCCCAGCATTTT.

This clonotype was counted at least ten times. The chain joins TRBV30 to TRBJ2-7, with D perhaps matching TRBD2 (6 bases). Germline V gene data show CDR1 as GTSNPN and CDR2 as SVGIG (reference sequence). With 2 bases removed from V and 3 bases from J, the gap between germline ends came to 11 bases. The CDR3 is 13 amino acids. The CDR3 region is CAWSPGGFYEQYF. As DNA, the CDR3 is TGTGCCTGGAGTCCCGGGGGATTCTACGAGCAGTACTTC.

This clonotype was seen ten or more times. The chain links TRBV30 to TRBJ2-2; 7 bases match TRBD1. The V gene end was trimmed by 3 bases and the J gene end by 6 bases; junction bases not matched to a gene: 4. CDR1 and CDR2 (germline): GTSNPN, SVGIG (reference sequence). The CDR3 runs to 13 residues. The CDR3 loop reads CAWRTGIAGELFF. CDR3 sequence (DNA): TGTGCCTGGAGGACAGGGATTGCCGGGGAGCTGTTTTTT.

The sample holds a few counts of this clonotype. Compared with germline, one end of the junction differs, possibly owing to a read error. The chain employs TRBV5-1 and TRBJ1-3, with D possibly being TRBD1 (5 bases). CDR1 and CDR2 (germline): SGHRS, YFSETQ. CDR3 length equals 15 residues. CDR3 in DNA: TGCGTCAGCAGCTTGTCCGACAGCTCTGGAAACACCATATATTTT. Translated, it gives CVSSLSDSSGNTIYF.

This clonotype was detected ten times or more. The chain recombines TRBV7-2 with TRBJ2-2, with 12 bases lining up with TRBD2. Trimming took 4 bases from V and 7 from J; bases not matched to a gene: 4. CDR1 is SGHTA and CDR2 is FQGNSA in the germline V gene. The CDR3 has 15 amino acids. The CDR3 here is CASSWTSGMGGELFF. Written as DNA, the CDR3 is TGTGCCAGCAGCTGGACTAGCGGGATGGGCGGGGAGCTGTTTTTT.

This clonotype was seen at least ten times. J is TRBJ1-2 and V is TRBV9; D is ambiguous. Germline CDR1 reads SGDLS; CDR2 reads YYNGEE. Trimming pared 0 bases from V and 2 bases from J, leaving 8 bases between. The CDR3 loop spans 14 amino acids. The CDR3, as DNA: TGTGCCAGCAGCGTAGGAGACACCAACTATGGCTACACCTTC. Translating gives CASSVGDTNYGYTF.